This T cell receptor (beta chain) was recovered during a study of PD-L1 blockade in urothelial cancer (dated by TCRdb to the late 2010s). The study in broad terms: Therapy was started at some point between 2012 and 2014 for all patients, and atezolizumab 1,200 mg was administered intravenously every 3 weeks. About 85% of the 29 patients were identified as males with urothelial cancer of bladder origin, and a prior smoking history was reported by 18 of 29 patients. Patients had an ECOG performance status of 0 or 1 and had received between 0 and 3 prior chemotherapy regimens. Blood samples were analyzed at 3 weeks after treatment start (second dose) and at 6 weeks after treatment start. A median of about 140,000 T cells and some 84,000 unique TCRs was obtained from blood samples, and a median clonality of approximately 0.08 was observed. Somatic, immune and clinical correlates of response to PD-L1 blockade with atezolizumab in urothelial cancer were the focus of an exploratory multi-omic analysis. TCR sequencing covered pretreatment tumor samples and matched, serially collected peripheral blood taken before and after atezolizumab treatment. Progression-free survival longer than 6 months counted as durable clinical benefit, and TCR features were additionally tested against both progression-free and overall survival. Whole exome sequencing and RNA sequencing of pretreatment tumors were performed alongside TCR sequencing in the same patients. Durable clinical benefit was achieved by nine patients but not by the remaining 20. Pretreatment blood TCR-seq was available for 27 to 30 patients, at least one posttreatment blood collection was obtained for some 24 patients, and tumor TCR-seq was available for some 24 patients.

Synthetic TCR analog templates were spiked into each PCR to estimate absolute template abundance from read counts. Using the immunoSEQ assay, TCRbeta CDR3 regions were amplified from genomic DNA with bias-controlled V and J gene primers. Sequencing of rearranged TCRbeta segments was performed at approximately 20X coverage. From the authors' description of their analysis: Sequencing errors were corrected by clustering and CDR3s were annotated against IMGT to assign V, D and J genes. Downstream analyses used only productive TCRbeta rearrangements and left out out-of-frame or stop-codon sequences. To compute clonality, Shannon entropy was normalized by the log of the number of unique productive sequences and then subtracted from one. Fisher's exact test with Benjamini-Hochberg correction, using a cutoff of adjusted p below 0.01, was how clones that differed between time points or between blood and tumor were identified. TCRdb provides this immuneACCESS table in a form limited to in-frame rearrangements. Some clones are lacking; in checked studies, under half of them reflect an unresolved V gene, and why the rest are absent is not known. The V and J calls and clone size come from that table; D and trimming were worked out from the DNA. The sample has approximately 47,000 clones on record, around 83% of them singletons. Roughly 1.9% of the sample is held by the ten biggest clonotypes.

What this sample's time point label stands for: pretreatment peripheral blood. A cohort of about 30 patients with locally advanced or metastatic urothelial carcinoma, treated at Memorial Sloan Kettering on a trial protocol, was included. Peripheral blood mononuclear cells were collected pretreatment and during treatment, at between 1 and 8 total time points per patient. The Qiagen DNeasy Blood extraction kit was used to purify genomic DNA from total PBMCs and tumor samples. PBMCs were collected pretreatment and during treatment and were isolated and stored as previously described. Turning to this clone: Its cognate antigen has yet to be identified. Base qualities are not recorded, but no much larger clone differs from it by a single base.

Broader findings and caveats from the paper: Because the sample size was small (n = 29) and many of the analyses were exploratory, the results are meant to be hypothesis-generating. Among patients with durable benefit, tumor-associated TCR clones showed greater expansion in peripheral blood 3 weeks after treatment started (n ≈ 22, p = 0.022). A pretreatment peripheral blood TCR clonality below the median was linked to improved progression-free and overall survival.

The trim is 6 bases for V and 5 bases for J, with a gap of 20 bases between the germline ends. The cysteine opens and the phenylalanine closes a CDR3 of 15 amino acids. The CDR3 DNA has 45 bases and is translated from base 1. The germline V gene gives CDR1 as MNHNS and CDR2 as SASEGT. The clonotype comes from a man aged 50 to 59 with urothelial cancer. The material sequenced was PBMCs, taken around atezolizumab (anti-PD-L1) treatment. The rearrangement combines TRBV6-1 with TRBJ2-7, and TRBD1 may be the D gene, going by 7 matching bases. The CDR3: CASRTLEGARDEQYF. The bases read TGTGCCAGCAGGACCCTGGAGGGGGCGAGGGACGAGCAGTACTTC.